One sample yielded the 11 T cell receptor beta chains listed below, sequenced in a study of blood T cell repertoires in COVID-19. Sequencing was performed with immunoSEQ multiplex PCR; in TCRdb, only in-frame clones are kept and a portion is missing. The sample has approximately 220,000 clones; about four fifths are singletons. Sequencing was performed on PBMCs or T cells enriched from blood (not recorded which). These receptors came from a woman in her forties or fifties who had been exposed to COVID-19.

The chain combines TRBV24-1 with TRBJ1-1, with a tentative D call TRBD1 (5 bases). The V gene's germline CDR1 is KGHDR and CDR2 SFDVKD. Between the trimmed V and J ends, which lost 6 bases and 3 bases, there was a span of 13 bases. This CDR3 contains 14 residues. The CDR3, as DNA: TGTGCCACCAGTCCCGGGGGGAGGGACACTGAAGCTTTCTTT. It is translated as CATSPGGRDTEAFF.

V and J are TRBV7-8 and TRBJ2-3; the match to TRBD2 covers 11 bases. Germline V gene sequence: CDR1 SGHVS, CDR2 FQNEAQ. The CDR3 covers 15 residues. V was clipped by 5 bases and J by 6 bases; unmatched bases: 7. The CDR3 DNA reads TGTGCCAGCAGCCGTACTAGCGGGGGACGGGATACGCAGTATTTT. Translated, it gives CASSRTSGGRDTQYF.

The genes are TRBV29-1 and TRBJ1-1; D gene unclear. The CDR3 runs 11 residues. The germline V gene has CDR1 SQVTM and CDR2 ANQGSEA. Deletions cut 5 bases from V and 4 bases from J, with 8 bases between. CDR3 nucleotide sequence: TGCAGCGTTAAAGGGAGCACTGAAGCTTTCTTT. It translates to CSVKGSTEAFF.

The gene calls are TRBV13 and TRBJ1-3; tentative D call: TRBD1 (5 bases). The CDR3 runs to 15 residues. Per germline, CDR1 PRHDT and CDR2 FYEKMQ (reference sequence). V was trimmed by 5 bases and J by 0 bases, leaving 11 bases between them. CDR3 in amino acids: CASSPGGGSGNTIYF. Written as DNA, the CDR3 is TGTGCCAGCAGCCCGGGGGGGGGCTCTGGAAACACCATATATTTT. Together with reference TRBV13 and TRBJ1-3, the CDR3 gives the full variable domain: AAGVIQSPRHLIKEKRETATLKCYPIPRHDTVYWYQQGPGQDPQFLISFYEKMQSDKGSIPDRFSAQQFSDYHSELNMSSLELGDSALYFCASSPGGGSGNTIYFGEGSWLTVV.

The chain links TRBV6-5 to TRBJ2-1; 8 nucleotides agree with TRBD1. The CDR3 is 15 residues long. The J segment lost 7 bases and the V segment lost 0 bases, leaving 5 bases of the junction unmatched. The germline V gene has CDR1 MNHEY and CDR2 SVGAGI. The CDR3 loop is CASSYSQGAWNEQFF. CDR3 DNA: TGTGCCAGCAGTTACTCGCAGGGGGCGTGGAATGAGCAGTTCTTC.

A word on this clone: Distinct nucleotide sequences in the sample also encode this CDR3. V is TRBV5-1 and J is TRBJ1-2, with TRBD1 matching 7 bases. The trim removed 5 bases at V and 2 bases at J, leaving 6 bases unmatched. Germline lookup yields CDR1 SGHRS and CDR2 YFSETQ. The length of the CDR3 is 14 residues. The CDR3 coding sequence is TGCGCCAGCAGTCCACGGACAGGAAACTATGGCTACACCTTC. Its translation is CASSPRTGNYGYTF.

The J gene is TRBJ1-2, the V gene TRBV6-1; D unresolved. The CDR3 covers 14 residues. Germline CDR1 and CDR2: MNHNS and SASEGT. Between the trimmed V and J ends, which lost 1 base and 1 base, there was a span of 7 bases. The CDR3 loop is CASSEVNSNYGYTF. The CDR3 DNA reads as TGTGCCAGCAGTGAAGTGAACAGTAACTATGGCTACACCTTC.

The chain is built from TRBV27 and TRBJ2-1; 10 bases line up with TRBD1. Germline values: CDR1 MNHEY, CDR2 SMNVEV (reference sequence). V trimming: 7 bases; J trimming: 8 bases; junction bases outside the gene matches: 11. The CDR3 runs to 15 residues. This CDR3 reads CASTRRTGGMDEQFF. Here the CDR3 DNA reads TGTGCCAGCACAAGGCGGACAGGGGGTATGGATGAGCAGTTCTTC.

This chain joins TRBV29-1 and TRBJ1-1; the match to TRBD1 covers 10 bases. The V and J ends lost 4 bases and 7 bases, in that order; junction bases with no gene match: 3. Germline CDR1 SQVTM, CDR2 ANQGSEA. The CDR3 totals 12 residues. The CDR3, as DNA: TGCAGCGTTGCTAGGACAGGGGGTGAAGCTTTCTTT. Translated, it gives CSVARTGGEAFF.

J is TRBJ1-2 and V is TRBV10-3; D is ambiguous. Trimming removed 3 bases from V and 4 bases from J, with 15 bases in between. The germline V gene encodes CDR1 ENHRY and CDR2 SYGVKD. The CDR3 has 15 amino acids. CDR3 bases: TGTGCCATCAGTGATTATAACCTGGGGAGCTATGGCTACACCTTC. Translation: CAISDYNLGSYGYTF.

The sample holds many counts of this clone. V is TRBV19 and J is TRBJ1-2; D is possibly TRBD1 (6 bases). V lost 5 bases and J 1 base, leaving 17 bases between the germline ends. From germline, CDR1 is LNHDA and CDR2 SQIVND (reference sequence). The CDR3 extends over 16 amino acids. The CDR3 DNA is TGTGCCAGTAGTCCCCTGCCAGGGGATGGTAACTATGGCTACACCTTC. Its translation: CASSPLPGDGNYGYTF. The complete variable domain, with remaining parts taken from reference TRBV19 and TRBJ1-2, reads DGGITQSPKYLFRKEGQNVTLSCEQNLNHDAMYWYRQDPGQGLRLIYYSQIVNDFQKGDIAEGYSVSREKKESFPLTVTSAQKNPTAFYLCASSPLPGDGNYGYTFGSGTRLTVV.